These 10 T cell receptor beta chains were sequenced from one sample in a study of blood T cell repertoires in COVID-19 (dated by TCRdb to the early 2020s). The receptor library was made with the immunoSEQ multiplex PCR assay. The table was pulled from immuneACCESS by TCRdb, which kept in-frame rearrangements only. Such tables lose some clones; where checked, under half of the loss comes from unresolved V genes, and the rest has no known cause. The sample table contains 250,000 or so clones; only one count was recorded for around 90% of them. The ten biggest clones cover roughly 0.89% of the sample. What was sequenced was peripheral blood. These receptors came from a man between 25 and 39 years old with COVID-19, enrolled during active disease.

The sample holds one count of this clone. The V call is TRBV7-6, the J call TRBJ2-1; tentative D call: TRBD2 (7 bases). Germline-derived CDR1 and CDR2 are SGHVS and FNYEAQ. The CDR3 covers 16 residues. V was clipped by 2 bases and J by 4 bases, with 15 bases between them. CDR3 residues: CASSLFTGGGYNEQFF. The DNA for the CDR3 is TGTGCCAGCAGCTTATTTACGGGGGGCGGATACAATGAGCAGTTCTTC.

The chain uses TRBV19 and TRBJ2-2, with D possibly being TRBD1 (5 bases). Trimming removed 3 bases at V and 7 bases at J, with 9 bases between. The germline gives CDR1 LNHDA, CDR2 SQIVND (reference sequence). This CDR3 has 13 residues. The CDR3 DNA reads as TGTGCCAGTAGTATCAGGGATGGCGGGGAGCTGTTTTTT. Its translation: CASSIRDGGELFF.

The rearrangement uses TRBV18 and TRBJ1-2; 10 bases align to TRBD1. Germline V gene sequence: CDR1 KGHSH, CDR2 LQKENI. With 3 bases clipped from V and 4 bases from J, the junction kept 5 bases outside the gene matches. There are 15 residues in the CDR3. CDR3 nucleotide sequence: TGTGCCAGCTCACCGGGACAGGGGCAAGTCTATGGCTACACCTTC. The encoded protein is CASSPGQGQVYGYTF.

In the case of this clone: Relative to the germline gene, one junction end is altered; a read error may explain this. The J gene is TRBJ2-7, the V gene TRBV7-2; 10 bases match TRBD2. Germline V gene lookup returns CDR1 SGHTA and CDR2 FQGNSA. The CDR3 has 13 residues. The CDR3 sequence is CASSPLAGGGDSF. Written as DNA, the CDR3 is TGTGCCAGCAGCCCGTTAGCGGGGGGCGGGGATTCCTTC.

V gene TRBV30 combines with J gene TRBJ2-3; D might be TRBD2 (6 bases). The V and J ends lost 2 bases and 3 bases respectively, with 12 bases between them. Looked up from germline, CDR1 is GTSNPN and CDR2 is SVGIG (reference sequence). The CDR3 runs to 14 residues. The CDR3 loop reads CAWSLQAGTDTQYF. The DNA of the CDR3 is TGTGCCTGGAGTCTCCAGGCGGGGACAGATACGCAGTATTTT.

The chain couples TRBV11-2 to TRBJ1-6, with D hard to call. V was trimmed by 7 bases and J by 8 bases, leaving 21 bases between them. The germline CDR1 and CDR2 sequences are SGHAT and FQNNGV. This CDR3 has 16 amino acids. The DNA of the CDR3 is TGTGCCAGCACCCCCTCCCCCAGGAACACTGATTCACCCCTCCACTTT. Protein: CASTPSPRNTDSPLHF.

This chain joins TRBV6-2 or TRBV6-3 and TRBJ2-5; 9 nucleotides match TRBD2. The CDR3 sequence is 15 residues long. J lost 5 bases, V lost 5 bases, and 9 bases had no gene match. The germline gives CDR1 MNHEY, CDR2 SVGEGT. CDR3: CASSDAGTSFETQYF. The CDR3 region has the DNA TGTGCCAGCAGTGACGCCGGGACTAGCTTTGAGACCCAGTACTTC.

The chain links TRBV19 to TRBJ1-1; D gene unclear. This CDR3 comprises 14 residues. The V gene lost 10 bases and the J gene lost 4 bases, with 19 bases spanning the gap. Germline CDR1 and CDR2: LNHDA and SQIVND (reference sequence). This CDR3 reads CATKQANRPTEAFF. The CDR3 DNA reads as TGTGCCACCAAGCAGGCAAATAGGCCCACTGAAGCTTTCTTT.

The chain couples TRBV11-2 to TRBJ1-5, with D possibly TRBD1 on 6 matching bases. V shed 2 bases and J shed 0 bases, with 14 bases lying between them. Germline V gene lookup returns CDR1 SGHAT and CDR2 FQNNGV. The CDR3 has 17 amino acids. CDR3 nucleotides: TGTGCCAGCAGCTTAATGGGGGCGAGCTATAGCAATCAGCCCCAGCATTTT. It translates to CASSLMGASYSNQPQHF.

This sequence joins TRBV4-1 and TRBJ2-5; D perhaps matches TRBD2 (6 bases). The V and J ends lost 0 bases and 4 bases respectively, with 9 bases between them. Germline CDR1 reads MGHRA; CDR2 reads YSYEKL. The CDR3 is 14 residues long. The CDR3 DNA is TGCGCCAGCAGCCAAGAGGAGGGCCGAGAGACCCAGTACTTC. This codes for CASSQEEGRETQYF.